This passage covers 4 T cell receptor beta chains from one sample sequenced in a study of blood T cell repertoires in COVID-19. TCRdb keeps only in-frame clones here, not all; method: immunoSEQ multiplex PCR. The repertoire has roughly 170,000 clones, 70% to 90% of them found once; the top ten carry 3.5% to 5%. Material: PBMCs or T cells enriched from blood (not recorded which). The receptor set was obtained from a woman aged 50 to 65 who had recovered from COVID-19.

The chain joins TRBV6-5 to TRBJ2-3, with D maybe TRBD2 (5 bases). V lost 0 bases, J lost 1 base, and 11 bases lay in between. The length of the CDR3 is 16 residues. Germline CDR1 MNHEY, CDR2 SVGAGI. The DNA for the CDR3 is TGTGCCAGCAGTTACTCGCTAGCCCTGGGCACAGATACGCAGTATTTT. This codes for CASSYSLALGTDTQYF.

V and J are TRBV27 and TRBJ2-1, with 8 bases fitting TRBD2. This CDR3 comprises 17 residues. With V trimmed by 5 bases and J by 4 bases, 13 bases remained unmatched. Germline-derived CDR1 and CDR2 are MNHEY and SMNVEV (reference sequence). This CDR3 is CASSAGTSGRSYNEQFF. In DNA form, the CDR3 reads TGTGCCAGCAGTGCCGGCACGAGCGGGAGATCATACAATGAGCAGTTCTTC.

The chain joins TRBV7-2 to TRBJ2-1; 8 positions agree with TRBD2. Per germline, CDR1 SGHTA and CDR2 FQGNSA. V gave up 5 bases and J gave up 8 bases; unmatched junction bases: 11. The CDR3 consists of 15 residues. CDR3 protein: CASSRFSGARDEQFF. The CDR3 coding sequence is TGTGCCAGCAGCCGTTTTAGCGGGGCGAGGGATGAGCAGTTCTTC.

Regarding this clone: Its ends do not fully match the called genes, so a read error is possible. The genes are TRBV2 and TRBJ2-3; 10 nucleotides match TRBD2. Looked up from germline, CDR1 is SNHLY and CDR2 is FYNNEI. CDR3 length: 16 amino acids. CDR3 DNA: TGTGTCAGCAGTCCCCCAGAGCGGGGGGGCATAGATACGCAGTATTTT. The encoded protein is CVSSPPERGGIDTQYF. Looking up the rest from reference TRBV2 and TRBJ2-3 gives the full variable domain: EPEVTQTPSHQVTQMGQEVILRCVPISNHLYFYWYRQILGQKVEFLVSFYNNEISEKSEIFDDQFSVERPDGSNFTLKIRSTKLEDSAMYFCVSSPPERGGIDTQYFGPGTRLTVL.